This entry lists 13 T cell receptor beta chains sequenced from one sample in a study of CD8+ T cells in alopecia areata. It was cDNA, reverse transcribed from extracted RNA, that served as the sequencing template. The assay was immunoSEQ multiplex PCR, and TCRdb's table has in-frame clones only and misses some. This table has roughly 150,000 clones, 40% to 65% appearing once. The sample here was CD8+ T cells sorted from blood, taken at week 0. The receptor set was obtained from a human donor with alopecia areata.

There are a few counts of this clone. This rearrangement joins TRBV29-1 to TRBJ2-1; 9 bases match TRBD1. The CDR3 sequence is 14 residues long. With 4 bases clipped from V and 3 bases from J, the junction kept 4 bases outside the gene matches. In germline, CDR1 is SQVTM, CDR2 ANQGSEA. For the CDR3, the DNA is TGCAGCGTTGGGGGACAGGGAGGCTACAATGAGCAGTTCTTC. Translating gives CSVGGQGGYNEQFF.

This sequence joins TRBV29-1 and TRBJ2-3; D is tentatively TRBD1 or TRBD2 (6 bases each). V lost 3 bases and J lost 2, with 15 bases in between. Germline values: CDR1 SQVTM, CDR2 ANQGSEA. This CDR3 region has 15 residues. For the CDR3, the DNA is TGCAGCGTTGAGGGTGCGGGACAAAACACAGATACGCAGTATTTT. Protein product: CSVEGAGQNTDTQYF.

This clone has a handful of counts. DNA for the CDR3: TGCAGCGTTGAAGAAGCGACTAGCCTCGATGGGACCCAGTACTTC. Its translation is CSVEEATSLDGTQYF. The V call is TRBV29-1, the J call TRBJ2-5; 7 bases agree with TRBD2. The trim removed 0 bases at V and 7 bases at J, leaving 11 bases unmatched. This CDR3 spans 15 amino acids. CDR1 and CDR2 (germline): SQVTM, ANQGSEA.

This clone has a handful of counts. The chain has TRBV29-1 and TRBJ1-1; possible D gene TRBD1, 6 bases. Trimming removed 7 bases from V and 5 bases from J, with 11 bases in between. The germline gives CDR1 SQVTM, CDR2 ANQGSEA. This CDR3 is 11 amino acids long. The CDR3 nucleotides are TGCAGCGCCACAACAGGGACTGAAGCTTTCTTT. This codes for CSATTGTEAFF.

The rearrangement joins TRBV5-1 to TRBJ2-7; D not certain. Germline CDR1 SGHRS, CDR2 YFSETQ. This CDR3 contains 13 residues. The ends were cut back, 4 bases at V and 2 bases at J, with 10 bases in the middle. The CDR3 is CASSIGATYEQYF. The CDR3 nucleotides are TGCGCCAGCAGCATCGGTGCCACCTACGAGCAGTACTTC.

V and J are TRBV28 and TRBJ2-7; unclear D gene. The germline gives CDR1 MDHEN, CDR2 SYDVKM. The CDR3 sequence is 15 residues long. The V and J ends lost 7 bases and 1 base respectively, with 17 bases between them. CDR3 protein: CASTPMGADSYEQYF. CDR3 DNA sequence: TGTGCCAGCACCCCTATGGGTGCAGATTCCTACGAGCAGTACTTC.

The chain employs TRBV9 and TRBJ2-2, with unresolved D. This CDR3 comprises 17 residues. From germline, CDR1 is SGDLS and CDR2 YYNGEE. The V end was cut by 5 bases, the J end by 1 base, with 18 bases between. CDR3 protein: CASSVNPATENTGELFF. As DNA, the CDR3 is TGTGCCAGCAGTGTCAACCCCGCCACGGAGAACACCGGGGAGCTGTTTTTT.

This chain joins TRBV30 and TRBJ2-7, with D possibly matching TRBD1 (6 bases). V lost 3 bases to trimming and J lost 1 base, with 10 bases between them. CDR1 and CDR2 from the germline V gene are GTSNPN and SVGIG (reference sequence). CDR3 length: 13 residues. The CDR3 loop is CAWRQGSSYEQYF. The CDR3 nucleotides are TGTGCCTGGAGACAGGGATCTTCCTACGAGCAGTACTTC. Full variable domain (remainder filled in from reference TRBV30 and TRBJ2-7): SQTIHQWPATLVQPVGSPLSLECTVEGTSNPNLYWYRQAAGRGLQLLFYSVGIGQISSEVPQNLSASRPQDRQFILSSKKLLLSDSGFYLCAWRQGSSYEQYFGPGTRLTVT.

This clone was counted between two and nine times. Other DNA sequences in the sample encode the same CDR3. The V and J genes are TRBV30 and TRBJ2-7; tentative D call: TRBD2 (5 bases). This CDR3 is 11 amino acids long. Trimming left V 3 bases short and J 3 bases short, with 6 bases between. Germline lookup yields CDR1 GTSNPN and CDR2 SVGIG (reference sequence). CDR3 protein: CAWREGYEQYF. The CDR3 DNA is TGTGCCTGGAGAGAGGGCTACGAGCAGTACTTC.

A few counts support this clone. Distinct nucleotide sequences in the sample also encode this CDR3. The CDR3 DNA reads as TGTGCCACCAGCAGAGAAAATTCACCCCTCCACTTT. Encoded protein: CATSRENSPLHF. This sequence joins TRBV15 and TRBJ1-6; D is undetermined. Trimming shortened V by 0 bases and J by 7 bases, and 1 base separated the two germline ends. Germline V lookup: CDR1 LNHNV, CDR2 YYDKDF (reference sequence). This CDR3 has 12 amino acids.

The chain employs TRBV9 and TRBJ2-1; maybe TRBD1 (6 bases). The CDR3 is 16 residues long. Trimming shortened V by 3 bases and J by 3 bases, and 16 bases separated the two germline ends. Germline values: CDR1 SGDLS, CDR2 YYNGEE. CDR3 region: CASSAPTGGGYNEQFF. The CDR3 DNA reads TGTGCCAGCAGCGCTCCTACTGGGGGCGGCTACAATGAGCAGTTCTTC.

This clone was detected a few times. The V call is TRBV10-2, the J call TRBJ1-1; D gene unclear. Germline V gives CDR1 WSHSY, CDR2 SAAADI. This CDR3 contains 13 residues. The V end was cut by 3 bases, the J end by 4 bases, with 9 bases between. The CDR3 reads CASSEGLGTEAFF. The CDR3 bases are TGCGCCAGCAGTGAAGGGCTGGGCACTGAAGCTTTCTTT.

This clone appeared a few times. J is TRBJ1-1 and V is TRBV29-1, with D tentatively TRBD1 (5 bases). The germline V gene has CDR1 SQVTM and CDR2 ANQGSEA. CDR3 length: 14 residues. Trimming took off 0 bases at V and 4 bases at J, with 12 bases between the two ends. CDR3 loop: CSVEDQGSGTEAFF. The CDR3 DNA is TGCAGCGTTGAAGATCAGGGATCCGGCACTGAAGCTTTCTTT.